The present entry profiles one T cell receptor (beta chain) with its context. Random hexamers were used to reverse transcribe the RNA input (about 0.45 to 1 ug). TCRdb ran MiXCR on the immunoSEQ multiplex PCR reads and lists one entry per CDR3 protein. The sample carries about 210,000 distinct CDR3 sequences, approximately 95% recorded once. Germline CDR1 reads SQVTM; CDR2 reads ANQGSEA. Trimming took off 4 bases at V and 4 bases at J, with 4 bases between the two ends. The CDR3 is 10 residues long. This record belongs to a study of CD8 T cells in Susac syndrome. V and J are TRBV29-1 and TRBJ2-5; D uncertain. Sequences were obtained from CD4+ T cells from PBMCs. The receptor was isolated from a human donor with multiple sclerosis. CDR3 sequence (DNA): TGCAGCGTTGTAGTAGAGACCCAGTACTTC. Translated, it gives CSVVVETQYF.